The rows below give T cell receptor beta chains drawn from one sample of a study of cytomegalovirus exposure and HLA in healthy donors. Clones were sequenced by immunoSEQ multiplex PCR, and TCRdb holds only the in-frame ones, with some missing. The table includes 130,000 or so clones, 90% detected once. Sequencing was done on a sample of PBMCs. The receptors come from a woman in her twenties or thirties in good health and CMV-seropositive. Each CDR3 is given with its conserved first and last residue. The order of the fields is clone size, J gene, V gene, D gene, CDR3 length, CDR3 DNA, CDR3 protein. The D gene is left open where the match is weak. Clone size is stated in some rows and not others, as once, few, many or a class when expanded.

>.|TRBJ2-1|TRBV5-1|.|12
TGCGCCAGCAGCTTGGCCTTCGGTGAGCAGTTCTTC
CASSLAFGEQFF
>.|TRBJ2-2|TRBV5-1|.|15
TGCGCCAGCAGCTTTTTTGGGCCGAACACCGGGGAGCTGTTTTTT
CASSFFGPNTGELFF
>once|TRBJ2-2|TRBV9|TRBD2|16
TGTGCCAGCAGCGGCCTAGCGGGTGCGAACACCGGGGAGCTGTTTTTT
CASSGLAGANTGELFF
>once|TRBJ1-2|TRBV7-8|.|13
TGTGCCAGCAGGAGGTCACAGGGTGATGGCTACACCTTC
CASRRSQGDGYTF
>.|TRBJ2-7|TRBV5-4|.|16
TGTGCCAGCAGCTTGGAGGGTTTGGGGCCCGGCTTTGAGCAGTACTTC
CASSLEGLGPGFEQYF
>.|TRBJ2-7|TRBV4-1|TRBD2|16
TGCGCCAGCAGCCCCCGGGAGGCTAGCGGAGGCTACGAGCAGTACTTC
CASSPREASGGYEQYF
>once|TRBJ2-3|TRBV5-1|.|16
TGCGCCAGCAGCTTTCGGGGGAGGAGGACCACAGATACGCAGTATTTT
CASSFRGRRTTDTQYF
>.|TRBJ2-3|TRBV7-2|.|15
TGTGCCAGCAGCTTAGCGGGGGGTCACACAGATACGCAGTATTTT
CASSLAGGHTDTQYF
>.|TRBJ1-1|TRBV18|TRBD1|18
TGTGCCAGCTCACCTAAAGTTCTGCAGGGGGCTATGAACACTGAAGCTTTCTTT
CASSPKVLQGAMNTEAFF
>once|TRBJ2-2|TRBV19|TRBD2|15
TGTGCCAGTAGTGCACTAGCGCGCGGCACCGGGGAGCTGTTTTTT
CASSALARGTGELFF
>.|TRBJ1-5|TRBV7-8|TRBD1|17
TGTGCCAGCAGCTTACTGGGGACAGGGGTGAGCAATCAGCCCCAGCATTTT
CASSLLGTGVSNQPQHF
>.|TRBJ1-6|TRBV28|.|12
TGTGCCAGCAGTTTCAGGAATTCACCCCTCCACTTT
CASSFRNSPLHF
>.|TRBJ1-2|TRBV25-1|TRBD1|13
TGTGCCAGCTGCGGGACAGGGGTACGGGGCTACACCTTC
CASCGTGVRGYTF
>.|TRBJ1-1|TRBV7-2|TRBD1|16
TGTGCCAGCAGTTCTCGGGACAGGGGCTCCCACACTGAAGCTTTCTTT
CASSSRDRGSHTEAFF
>few|TRBJ2-1|TRBV19|.|14
TGTGCCAGTAGTATGTGGAATTCCGGAGTTGAGCAGTTCTTC
CASSMWNSGVEQFF
>.|TRBJ2-7|TRBV19|.|12
TGTGCCAGTAGTAACACCCCCTACGAGCAGTACTTC
CASSNTPYEQYF
>.|TRBJ1-1|TRBV19|TRBD1|14
TGTGCCAGTATGAGGGGGCTGACGAACACTGAAGCTTTCTTT
CASMRGLTNTEAFF
>few|TRBJ1-1|TRBV11-2|.|13
TGTGCCAGCAGGCCGAACAGGAACACTGAAGCTTTCTTT
CASRPNRNTEAFF
>.|TRBJ2-3|TRBV5-1|.|16
TGCGCCAGCAGTGGTCGAGGGGGAGGGGGAACAGATACGCAGTATTTT
CASSGRGGGGTDTQYF
>.|TRBJ1-5|TRBV5-6|.|16
TGTGCCAGCAGCTTCGGGGGACCGAACAACAATCAGCCCCAGCATTTT
CASSFGGPNNNQPQHF
>.|TRBJ2-3|TRBV7-9|.|17
TGTGCCAGCAGCTCCCCGAGACGACTGCCGACAGTAGATACGCAGTATTTT
CASSSPRRLPTVDTQYF
>.|TRBJ2-2|TRBV5-1|.|12
TGCGCCAGCAGCTTGTATGCCGGGGAGCTGTTTTTT
CASSLYAGELFF